The source of this T cell receptor beta chain is a study of response to subunit inactivated influenza vaccine. Study-level results: That few new T cells are recruited by each seasonal influenza vaccination was the authors' suggestion.

This clonotype was observed a handful of times. Antigen: not known. TCRdb re-called the RT-PCR reads with MiXCR, one entry per CDR3 protein. Among around 250,000 distinct CDR3 sequences listed, 10% to 15% were seen once. The source was non-naive T cells sorted from PBMCs, collected 14 to 15 days before vaccination. The TCR was taken from a middle-aged man who received an inactivated influenza vaccine.

CDR3 sequence reads: CASSGRVAVIQETQYF. In DNA, the CDR3 is TGTGCCAGCAGCGGTCGGGTAGCGGTTATCCAAGAGACCCAGTACTTC. This chain uses TRBV11-1 with TRBJ2-5; a possible D gene is TRBD2 (6 bases). This CDR3 has 16 amino acids. V shed 5 bases and J shed 1 base, with 17 bases lying between them. The germline CDR1 and CDR2 sequences are SGHAT and FQDESV (reference sequence).